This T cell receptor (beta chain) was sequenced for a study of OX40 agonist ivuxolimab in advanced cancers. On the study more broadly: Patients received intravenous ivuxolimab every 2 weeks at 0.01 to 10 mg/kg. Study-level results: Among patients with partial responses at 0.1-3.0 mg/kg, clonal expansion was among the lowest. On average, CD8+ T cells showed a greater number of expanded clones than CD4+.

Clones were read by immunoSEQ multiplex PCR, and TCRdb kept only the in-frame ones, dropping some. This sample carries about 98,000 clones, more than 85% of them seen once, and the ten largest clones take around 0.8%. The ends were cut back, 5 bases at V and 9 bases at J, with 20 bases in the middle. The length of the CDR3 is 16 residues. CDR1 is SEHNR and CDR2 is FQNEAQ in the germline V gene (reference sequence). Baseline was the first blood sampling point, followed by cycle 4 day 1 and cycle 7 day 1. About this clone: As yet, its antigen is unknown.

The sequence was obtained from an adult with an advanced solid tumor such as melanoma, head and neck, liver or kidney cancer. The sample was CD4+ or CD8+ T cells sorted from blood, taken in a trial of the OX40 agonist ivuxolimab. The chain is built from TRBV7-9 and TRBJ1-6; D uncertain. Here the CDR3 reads CASSRETGLYGSPLHF. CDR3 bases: TGTGCCAGCAGCCGAGAAACTGGACTTTATGGTTCACCCCTCCACTTT.